This entry concerns a single T cell receptor (beta chain). What antigen it recognizes has not been identified. No much larger clone exists at a distance of one base, and base qualities are not known. This sample is part of a study of T cells after somatic rescue of genetic block (dated by TCRdb to the early 2020s). Concerning the study at large: The study assessed how robust, over the long term, a T-cell system was when the system had developed through somatic rescue of a genetic block in T-cell development.

Libraries were built with the immunoSEQ multiplex PCR assay. TCRdb re-hosts the immuneACCESS table, in-frame sequences only. Its copies lack some clones; in the studies checked, an unresolved V gene accounts for under half of them, and the cause for the rest is not known. This sample is represented by 100,000 to 120,000 clones; about 93% of them were singletons. The ten largest clones capture approximately 1.5% of the sample. V and J are truncated by 11 bases and 1 base respectively, leaving an intervening sequence of 15 bases. The CDR3 sequence holds 13 residues, the cysteine and phenylalanine included. Only the CDR3 DNA stays, 39 bases, in frame from base 1. From the germline V gene, CDR1 is SNHLY and CDR2 is FYNNEI.

Sequencing was carried out using peripheral blood mononuclear cells (PBMCs). This TCR came from a woman under 30. This receptor chain uses TRBV2 and TRBJ2-7; the D segment could be TRBD1, given 5 matching bases. This receptor has the CDR3 CAAAGHQSYEQYF. In nucleotides, the sequence is TGTGCCGCAGCTGGACACCAGTCCTACGAGCAGTACTTC.